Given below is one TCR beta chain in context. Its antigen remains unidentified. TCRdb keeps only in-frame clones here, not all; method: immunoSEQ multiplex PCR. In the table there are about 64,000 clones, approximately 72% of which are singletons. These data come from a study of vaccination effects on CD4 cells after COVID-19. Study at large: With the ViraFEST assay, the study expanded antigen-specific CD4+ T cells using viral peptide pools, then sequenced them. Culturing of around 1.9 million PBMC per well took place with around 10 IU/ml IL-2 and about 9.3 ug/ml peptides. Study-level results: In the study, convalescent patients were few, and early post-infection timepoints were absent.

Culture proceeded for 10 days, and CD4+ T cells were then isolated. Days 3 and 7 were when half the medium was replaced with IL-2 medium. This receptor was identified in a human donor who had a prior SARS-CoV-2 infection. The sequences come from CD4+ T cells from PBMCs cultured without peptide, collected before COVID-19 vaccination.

The CDR3: CATSEGRYSNQPQHF. The CDR3 DNA follows: TGTGCCACCAGTGAAGGCAGATATAGCAATCAGCCCCAGCATTTT. The chain joins TRBV24-1 to TRBJ1-5; D is unclear. V lost 4 bases, J lost 0 bases, and 9 bases lay in between. The CDR3 is 15 residues long. CDR1 is KGHDR, CDR2 SFDVKD, per germline.